This T cell receptor beta chain was retrieved from a study of T cell responses to AZD1222 COVID-19 vaccine. Study outcomes and limitations: With two AZD1222 doses given, Spike-specific TCR breadth and depth both rose.

Sequenced by immunoSEQ multiplex PCR; TCRdb stores in-frame clones only, minus some. This sample has around 65,000 clones; approximately 83% occur once, and the top ten carry 11% to 15%. This clone was detected only a few times. What it binds is not known. This TCR was recovered from an adult in good health. Material: peripheral blood, obtained on day 0 of AZD1222 vaccination.

The CDR3 spells CASSGQGQSPLHF. DNA of the CDR3: TGTGCCAGTAGTGGGCAGGGGCAATCACCCCTCCACTTT. The V gene is TRBV19, the J gene TRBJ1-6, with a weak D call TRBD1 (6 bases). V was trimmed by 5 bases and J by 10 bases, leaving 12 bases between them. The length of the CDR3 is 13 residues. Germline V CDR1 and CDR2: LNHDA, SQIVND (reference sequence).